This T cell receptor beta chain is from a study of persistence of HIV-infected CD4 T cells. Background on the study: A median of about eight years of suppressive ART preceded sampling.

Comment on this clone: As yet, its antigen is unknown.

Cells were stimulated nonspecifically with anti-CD3/anti-CD28 magnetic beads. Sorting selected CD4+ T cells upregulating both CD40 ligand and CD69. These HIV-1-infected adults initiated suppressive ART in chronic infection. Anti-CD28/CD49d costimulation, CD40-blocking antibody and enfuvirtide were given to CD8-depleted PBMCs for 15 to 20 hours. This CDR3 is 15 amino acids long. The V gene's germline CDR1 is MGHRA and CDR2 YSYEKL. Trimming pared 1 base from V and 5 bases from J, leaving 14 bases between. This was the immunoSEQ version 4 assay in survey mode. Each sample used up to about 1 ug genomic DNA diluted to approximately 10 ng/uL. Produced via immunoSEQ multiplex PCR; TCRdb's table is partial and in-frame only. The data hold 40,000 to 55,000 clones, with 90% observed a single time.

V and J are TRBV4-1 and TRBJ1-2; TRBD1 is a possible D gene (6 bases). Sequencing used CD4+ T cells sorted from PBMCs after roughly 18-hour stimulation, obtained from a patient who received antiretroviral therapy. The sequence was obtained from an adult woman with HIV who was CMV-seropositive. CDR3 amino acids: CASSQAAGVGYGYTF. CDR3 DNA: TGCGCCAGCAGCCAAGCTGCAGGGGTGGGGTATGGCTACACCTTC.